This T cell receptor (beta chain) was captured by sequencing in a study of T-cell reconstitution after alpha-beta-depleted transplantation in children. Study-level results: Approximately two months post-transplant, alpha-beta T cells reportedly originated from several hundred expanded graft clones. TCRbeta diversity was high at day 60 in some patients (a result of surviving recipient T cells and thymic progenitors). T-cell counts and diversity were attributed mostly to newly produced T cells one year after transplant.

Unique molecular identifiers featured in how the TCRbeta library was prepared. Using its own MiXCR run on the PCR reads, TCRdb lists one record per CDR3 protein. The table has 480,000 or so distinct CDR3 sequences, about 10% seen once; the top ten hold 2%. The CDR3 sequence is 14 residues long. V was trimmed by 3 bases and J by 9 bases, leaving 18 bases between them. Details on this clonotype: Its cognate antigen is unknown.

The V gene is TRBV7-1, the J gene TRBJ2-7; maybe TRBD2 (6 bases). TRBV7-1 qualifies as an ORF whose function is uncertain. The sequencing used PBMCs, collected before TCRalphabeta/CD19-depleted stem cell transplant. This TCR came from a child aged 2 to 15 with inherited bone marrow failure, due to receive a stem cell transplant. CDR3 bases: TGTGCCAGCAGCTCTGTGGGGACTGGGATGTGGCAGTACTTC. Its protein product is CASSSVGTGMWQYF.